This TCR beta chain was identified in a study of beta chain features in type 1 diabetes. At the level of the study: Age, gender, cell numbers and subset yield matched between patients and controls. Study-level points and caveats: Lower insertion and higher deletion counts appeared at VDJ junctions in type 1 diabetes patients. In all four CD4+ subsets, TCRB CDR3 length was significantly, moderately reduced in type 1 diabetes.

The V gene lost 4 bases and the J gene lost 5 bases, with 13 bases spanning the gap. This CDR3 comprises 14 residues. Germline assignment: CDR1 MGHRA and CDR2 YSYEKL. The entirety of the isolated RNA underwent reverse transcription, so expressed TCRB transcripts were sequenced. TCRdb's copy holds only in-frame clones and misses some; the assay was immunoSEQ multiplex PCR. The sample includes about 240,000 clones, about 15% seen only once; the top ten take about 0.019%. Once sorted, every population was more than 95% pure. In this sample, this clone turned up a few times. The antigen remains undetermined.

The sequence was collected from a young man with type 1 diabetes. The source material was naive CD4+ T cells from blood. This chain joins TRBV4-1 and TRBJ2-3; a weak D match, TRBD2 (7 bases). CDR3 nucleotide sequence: TGCGCCAGCAGCCCGAGGGGGGGAGGAGATACGCAGTATTTT. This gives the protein CASSPRGGGDTQYF.